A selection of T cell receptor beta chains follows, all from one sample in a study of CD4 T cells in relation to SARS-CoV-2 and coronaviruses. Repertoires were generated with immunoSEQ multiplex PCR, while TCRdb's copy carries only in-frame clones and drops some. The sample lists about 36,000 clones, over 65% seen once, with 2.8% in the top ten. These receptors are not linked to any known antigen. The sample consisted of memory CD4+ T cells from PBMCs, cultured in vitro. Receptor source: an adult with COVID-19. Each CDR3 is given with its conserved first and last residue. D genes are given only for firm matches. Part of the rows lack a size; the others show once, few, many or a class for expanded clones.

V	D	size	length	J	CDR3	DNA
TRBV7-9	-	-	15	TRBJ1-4	CASSSDVKPNEKLFF	TGTGCCAGCAGTTCCGACGTTAAACCTAATGAAAAACTGTTTTTT
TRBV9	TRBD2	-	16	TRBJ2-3	CASSETSGRPTDTQYF	TGTGCCAGCAGCGAAACTAGCGGGAGGCCCACAGATACGCAGTATTTT
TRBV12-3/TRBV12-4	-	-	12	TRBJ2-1	CASTPTYNEQFF	TGTGCCAGCACCCCTACCTACAATGAGCAGTTCTTC
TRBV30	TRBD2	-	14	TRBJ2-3	CAWSPGTSADTQYF	TGTGCCTGGAGCCCCGGGACTAGTGCAGATACGCAGTATTTT
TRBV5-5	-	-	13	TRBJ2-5	CASSPMRRETQYF	TGTGCCAGCAGCCCAATGAGGCGAGAGACCCAGTACTTC
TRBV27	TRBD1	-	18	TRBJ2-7	CASSLRLFLGQGYGEQYF	TGTGCCAGCAGTTTACGCCTTTTTTTGGGACAGGGGTATGGCGAGCAGTACTTC
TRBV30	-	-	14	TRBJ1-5	CAWSVRQEDQPQHF	TGTGCCTGGAGTGTAAGGCAGGAGGATCAGCCCCAGCATTTT
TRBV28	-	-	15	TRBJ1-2	CASSLSQGEIYGYTF	TGTGCCAGCAGTTTATCCCAGGGAGAAATCTATGGCTACACCTTC
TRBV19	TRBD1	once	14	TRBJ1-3	CASAGTGSGNTIYF	TGTGCCAGTGCCGGGACAGGGTCTGGAAACACCATATATTTT
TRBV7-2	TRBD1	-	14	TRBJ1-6	CASSRTGDNSPLHF	TGTGCCAGCAGCAGGACAGGGGATAATTCACCCCTCCACTTT
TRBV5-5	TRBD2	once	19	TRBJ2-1	CASSFAETSGRKSYNEQFF	TGTGCCAGCAGCTTCGCCGAGACTAGCGGGAGAAAGTCCTACAATGAGCAGTTCTTC
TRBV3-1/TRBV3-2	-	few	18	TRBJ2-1	CASSQAQGGFSSYNEQFF	TGTGCCAGCAGCCAAGCCCAGGGGGGATTTAGCTCCTACAATGAGCAGTTCTTC
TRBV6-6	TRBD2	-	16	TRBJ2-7	CASSYSLGLAGNEQYF	TGTGCCAGCAGTTACTCGCTAGGACTAGCGGGAAACGAGCAGTACTTC
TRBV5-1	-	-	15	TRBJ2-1	CASSRDLSSYNEQFF	TGCGCCAGCAGCAGAGACCTGAGCTCCTACAATGAGCAGTTCTTC
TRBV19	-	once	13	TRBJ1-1	CATSRQLRSEAFF	TGTGCCACGTCTAGACAGTTACGCTCTGAAGCTTTCTTT
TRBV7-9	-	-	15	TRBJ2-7	CASSEGTARGYEQYF	TGTGCCAGCAGCGAAGGGACTGCTCGGGGCTACGAGCAGTACTTC
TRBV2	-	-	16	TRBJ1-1	CASRSTVSSFDTEAFF	TGTGCCAGCAGAAGCACAGTAAGCAGCTTTGACACTGAAGCTTTCTTT
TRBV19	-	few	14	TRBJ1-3	CASSMAWGADTIYF	TGTGCCAGTAGTATGGCTTGGGGAGCAGACACCATATATTTT
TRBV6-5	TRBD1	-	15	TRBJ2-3	CASSYVQGYGDTQYF	TGTGCCAGCAGTTACGTACAGGGGTACGGAGATACGCAGTATTTT
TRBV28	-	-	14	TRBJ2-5	CASSLNQGQETQYF	TGTGCCAGCAGTTTGAACCAGGGGCAAGAGACCCAGTACTTC
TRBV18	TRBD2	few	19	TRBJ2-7	CASSPSPGTSGSTSYEQYF	TGTGCCAGCTCACCTTCCCCGGGGACTAGCGGGAGCACATCCTACGAGCAGTACTTC
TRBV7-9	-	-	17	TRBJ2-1	CASSGGAGTTYYNEQFF	TGTGCCAGCAGCGGGGGGGCCGGGACTACCTACTACAATGAGCAGTTCTTC
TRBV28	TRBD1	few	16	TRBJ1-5	CASSRRDRGRGQPQHF	TGTGCCAGCAGCCGCCGTGACAGGGGGCGAGGTCAGCCCCAGCATTTT
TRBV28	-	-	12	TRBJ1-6	CALGDNNSPLHF	TGTGCCCTGGGGGACAATAATTCACCCCTCCACTTT
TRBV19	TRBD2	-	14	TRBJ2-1	CASSRLAGGNEQFF	TGTGCCAGTAGTCGGCTAGCGGGAGGGAATGAGCAGTTCTTC
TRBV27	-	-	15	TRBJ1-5	CASSFRSDSNQPQHF	TGTGCCAGCAGTTTCAGGTCGGATAGCAATCAGCCCCAGCATTTT
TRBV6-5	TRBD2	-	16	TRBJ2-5	CASSYSTMTSHETQYF	TGTGCCAGCAGTTACTCCACTATGACTAGCCACGAGACCCAGTACTTC
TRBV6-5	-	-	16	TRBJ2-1	CASSYSRDSSYNEQFF	TGTGCCAGCAGTTATAGCAGGGATAGCTCCTACAATGAGCAGTTCTTC
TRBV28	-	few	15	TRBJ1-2	CASSPRGSGTYGYTF	TGTGCCAGCAGTCCCCGAGGTTCAGGAACCTATGGCTACACCTTC
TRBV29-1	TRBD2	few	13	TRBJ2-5	CSVETSGSETQYF	TGCAGCGTTGAAACTAGCGGGAGTGAGACCCAGTACTTC
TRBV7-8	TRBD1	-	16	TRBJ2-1	CASSPGTGGLYNEQFF	TGTGCCAGCAGCCCCGGGACAGGGGGCTTGTACAATGAGCAGTTCTTC
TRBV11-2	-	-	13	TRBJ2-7	CASSQGLIGEQYF	TGTGCCAGCAGCCAGGGTCTCATTGGGGAGCAGTACTTC
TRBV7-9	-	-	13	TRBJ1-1	CASVGQGNTEAFF	TGTGCCAGCGTCGGGCAGGGAAACACTGAAGCTTTCTTT
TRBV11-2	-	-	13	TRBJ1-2	CASSPGPDYGYTF	TGTGCCAGCAGCCCAGGACCGGACTATGGCTACACCTTC
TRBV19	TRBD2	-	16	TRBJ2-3	CASSIGAGGHTDTQYF	TGTGCCAGTAGTATAGGGGCGGGAGGCCACACAGATACGCAGTATTTT
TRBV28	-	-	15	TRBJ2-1	CASSLWEGLYNEQFF	TGTGCCAGCAGTTTATGGGAGGGCCTCTACAATGAGCAGTTCTTC
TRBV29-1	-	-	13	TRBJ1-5	CSARGTANQPQHF	TGCAGCGCACGAGGGACGGCCAATCAGCCCCAGCATTTT
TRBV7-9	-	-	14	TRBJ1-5	CASSFGDTNQPQHF	TGTGCCAGCAGCTTCGGGGACACCAATCAGCCCCAGCATTTT
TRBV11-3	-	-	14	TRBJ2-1	CASSLGPGRGEQFF	TGTGCCAGCAGCTTAGGCCCAGGTCGGGGGGAGCAGTTCTTC
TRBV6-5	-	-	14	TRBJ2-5	CASSLRTAQETQYF	TGTGCCAGCAGTTTACGGACAGCTCAAGAGACCCAGTACTTC
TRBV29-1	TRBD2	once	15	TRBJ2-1	CSAAAGLESYNEQFF	TGCAGCGCTGCCGCTGGACTAGAGTCCTACAATGAGCAGTTCTTC
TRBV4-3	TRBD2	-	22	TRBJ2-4	CASSQDFFPGLAGGLAKNIQYF	TGCGCCAGCAGCCAAGATTTTTTCCCGGGGCTAGCGGGAGGTCTAGCCAAAAACATTCAGTACTTC
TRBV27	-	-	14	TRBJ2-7	CASSSLKGSYEQYF	TGTGCCAGCAGTTCTTTAAAGGGCTCCTACGAGCAGTACTTC
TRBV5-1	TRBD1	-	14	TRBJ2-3	CASKTGASTDTQYF	TGCGCCAGCAAGACAGGGGCGAGCACAGATACGCAGTATTTT
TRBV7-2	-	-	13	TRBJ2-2	CASSSANTGELFF	TGTGCCAGCAGCTCCGCGAACACCGGGGAGCTGTTTTTT
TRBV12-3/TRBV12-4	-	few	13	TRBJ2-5	CASSFPQKETQYF	TGTGCCAGCAGTTTCCCCCAGAAAGAGACCCAGTACTTC
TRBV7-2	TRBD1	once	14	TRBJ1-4	CASSPGGGVGKLFF	TGTGCCAGCAGCCCTGGAGGGGGCGTGGGAAAACTGTTTTTT